The present entry profiles one T cell receptor (beta chain) with its context. This sample is drawn from a study of blood T cell repertoires in COVID-19. Overall study: The origin of the acute and convalescent COVID-19 samples was the United States, Italy and Spain. The cDNA or gDNA used as material had been derived from T cells, B-cell-depleted T cells, or PBMCs.

Study processing details: Amplified reference gene primers provided the basis for estimating nucleated cell counts. Data came from immunoSEQ multiplex PCR; TCRdb stores just in-frame clones and leaves some out. D and trimming were read from the DNA, whereas the V and J calls and clone size are those reported in that table. The sample carries over 100,000 clones, around 80% recorded once. The CDR3 runs to 13 residues. The germline gives CDR1 SGHRS, CDR2 YFSETQ. V was trimmed by 4 bases and J by 1 base, leaving 8 bases between them. This chain connects TRBV5-1 to TRBJ1-1; D gene ambiguous. Sequences were obtained from peripheral blood. This receptor was taken from a human donor in a cohort sampled during active or convalescent COVID-19. As DNA, the CDR3 is TGCGCCAGCAGCCCAGATTGGAACACTGAAGCTTTCTTT. Protein sequence: CASSPDWNTEAFF.